This T cell receptor (beta chain) was recorded in a study of blood T cell repertoires in COVID-19. The V gene's germline CDR1 is SGHAT and CDR2 FQNNGV. This CDR3 spans 15 amino acids. V was pared by 1 base and J by 3 bases, with 6 bases of the junction left unmatched. Assay used: immunoSEQ multiplex PCR; TCRdb lists only in-frame clones, some missing. The sample holds 150,000 to 200,000 clones, around 79% seen once. The origin of this receptor is a man between 60 and 70 years old with active or convalescent COVID-19. The chain couples TRBV11-2 to TRBJ2-7; 7 bases line up with TRBD2. Sequencing was performed on peripheral blood. CDR3 DNA sequence: TGTGCCAGCAGCTTAGGAGGCGGGGGACTCTACGAGCAGTACTTC. Translating it yields CASSLGGGGLYEQYF.